This record covers a single TCR beta chain. The antigen remains undetermined. The data were obtained in a study of cytomegalovirus exposure and HLA in healthy donors. Germline V gene lookup returns CDR1 MNHNS and CDR2 SASEGT. This CDR3 has 15 residues. V shed 5 bases, J shed 3 bases, and the junction held 10 bases outside the gene matches. Study results and caveats: Reports showed the classifier diagnosing cytomegalovirus status with high specificity and sensitivity. The TCR clusters that emerged in the first cohort tended, a later analysis found, to co-occur in the approximately 110 validation repertoires.

Libraries were prepared by immunoSEQ multiplex PCR; TCRdb keeps only in-frame clonotypes and omits some of them. The sample has approximately 200,000 clones, about nine tenths seen once. V usage is TRBV6-1 and J usage is TRBJ2-7; 7 nucleotides agree with TRBD1. The source is a woman aged 18 to 35 in good health and CMV-seronegative. The sequencing sample was made of PBMCs. In nucleotides, the CDR3 is TGTGCCAGCAGTTTGGCCCGACAGGGCGTCTACGAGCAGTACTTC. Translated, it gives CASSLARQGVYEQYF.